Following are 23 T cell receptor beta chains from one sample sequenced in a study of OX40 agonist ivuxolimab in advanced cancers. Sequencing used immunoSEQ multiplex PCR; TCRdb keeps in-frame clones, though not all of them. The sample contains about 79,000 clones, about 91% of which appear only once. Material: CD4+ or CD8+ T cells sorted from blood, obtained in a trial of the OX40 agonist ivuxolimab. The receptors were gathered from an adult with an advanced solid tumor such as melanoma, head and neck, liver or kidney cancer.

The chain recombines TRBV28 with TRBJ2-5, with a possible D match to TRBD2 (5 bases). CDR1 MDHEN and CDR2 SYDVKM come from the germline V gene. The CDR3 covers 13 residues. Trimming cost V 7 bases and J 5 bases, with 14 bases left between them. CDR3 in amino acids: CASTGGPAETQYF. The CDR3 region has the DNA TGTGCCAGCACCGGAGGCCCCGCGGAGACCCAGTACTTC.

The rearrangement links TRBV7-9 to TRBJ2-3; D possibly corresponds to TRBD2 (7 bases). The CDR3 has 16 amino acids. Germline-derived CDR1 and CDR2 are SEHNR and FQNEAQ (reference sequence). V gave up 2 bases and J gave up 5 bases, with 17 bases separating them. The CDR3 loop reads CASSLNAGARVDTQYF. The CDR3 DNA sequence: TGTGCCAGCAGCTTAAATGCGGGGGCGCGTGTAGATACGCAGTATTTT. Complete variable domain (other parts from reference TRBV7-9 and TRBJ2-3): DTGVSQNPRHKITKRGQNVTFRCDPISEHNRLYWYRQTLGQGPEFLTYFQNEAQLEKSRLLSDRFSAERPKGSFSTLEIQRTEQGDSAMYLCASSLNAGARVDTQYFGPGTRLTVL.

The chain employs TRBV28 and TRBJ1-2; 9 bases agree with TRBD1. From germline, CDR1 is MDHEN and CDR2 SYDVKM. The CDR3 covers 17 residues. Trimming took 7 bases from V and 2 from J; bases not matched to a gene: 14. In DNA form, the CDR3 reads TGTGCCAGCACCCATGGCTACGGGACAGGGAGGAACTATGGCTACACCTTC. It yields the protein CASTHGYGTGRNYGYTF.

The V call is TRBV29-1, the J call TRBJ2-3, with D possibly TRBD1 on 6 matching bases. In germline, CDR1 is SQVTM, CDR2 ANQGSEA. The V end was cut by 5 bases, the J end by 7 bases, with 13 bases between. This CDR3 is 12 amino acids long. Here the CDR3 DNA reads TGCAGCGTTCAGACAGGACCAAATACGCAGTATTTT. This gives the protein CSVQTGPNTQYF.

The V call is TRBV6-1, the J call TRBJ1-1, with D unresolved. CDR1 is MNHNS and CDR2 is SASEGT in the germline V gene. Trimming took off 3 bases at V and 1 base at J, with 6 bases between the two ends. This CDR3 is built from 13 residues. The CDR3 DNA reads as TGTGCCAGCAGTGACCTTTGGAACACTGAAGCTTTCTTT. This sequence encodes CASSDLWNTEAFF.

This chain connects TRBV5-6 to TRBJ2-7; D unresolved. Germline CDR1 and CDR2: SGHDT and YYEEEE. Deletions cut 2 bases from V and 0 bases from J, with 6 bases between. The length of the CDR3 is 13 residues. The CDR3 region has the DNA TGTGCCAGCAGCTTCCTTAGCTCCTACGAGCAGTACTTC. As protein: CASSFLSSYEQYF.

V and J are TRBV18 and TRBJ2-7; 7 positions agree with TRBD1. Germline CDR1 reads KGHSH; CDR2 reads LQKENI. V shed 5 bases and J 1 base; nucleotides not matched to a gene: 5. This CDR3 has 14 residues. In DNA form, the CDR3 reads TGTGCCAGCTCAAGGGACAGTAGGTCCTACGAGCAGTACTTC. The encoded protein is CASSRDSRSYEQYF.

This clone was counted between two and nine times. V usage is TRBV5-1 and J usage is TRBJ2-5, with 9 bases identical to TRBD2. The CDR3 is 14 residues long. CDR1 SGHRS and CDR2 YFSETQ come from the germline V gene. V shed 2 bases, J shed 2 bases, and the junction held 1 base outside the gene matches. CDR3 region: CASSFTSGQETQYF. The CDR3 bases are TGCGCCAGCAGCTTTACTAGCGGGCAAGAGACCCAGTACTTC.

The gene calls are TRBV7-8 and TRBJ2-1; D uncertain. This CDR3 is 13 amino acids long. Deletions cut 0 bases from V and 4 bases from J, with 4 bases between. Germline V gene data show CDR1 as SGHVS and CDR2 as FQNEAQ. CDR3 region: CASSLASYNEQFF. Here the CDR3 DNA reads TGTGCCAGCAGCTTAGCGTCGTACAATGAGCAGTTCTTC.

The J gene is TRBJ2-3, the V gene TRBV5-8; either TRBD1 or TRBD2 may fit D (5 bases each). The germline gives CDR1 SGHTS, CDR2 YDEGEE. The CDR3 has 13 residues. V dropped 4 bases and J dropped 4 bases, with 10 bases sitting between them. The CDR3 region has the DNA TGTGCCAGCAGCGTACGGGGCGCAGATACGCAGTATTTT. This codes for CASSVRGADTQYF.

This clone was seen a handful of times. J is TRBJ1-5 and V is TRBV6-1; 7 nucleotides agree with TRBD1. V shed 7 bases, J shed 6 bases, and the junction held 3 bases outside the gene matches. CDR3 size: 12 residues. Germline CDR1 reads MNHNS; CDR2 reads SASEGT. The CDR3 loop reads CASNRGTQPQHF. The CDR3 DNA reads TGTGCCAGCAACAGGGGTACTCAGCCCCAGCATTTT.

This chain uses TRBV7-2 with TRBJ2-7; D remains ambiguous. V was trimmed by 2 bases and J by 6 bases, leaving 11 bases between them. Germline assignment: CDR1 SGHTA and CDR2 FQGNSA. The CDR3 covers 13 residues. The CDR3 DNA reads TGTGCCAGCAGCTTACAGGCCCAGGTCGAGCAGTACTTC. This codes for CASSLQAQVEQYF.

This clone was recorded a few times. The CDR3 region is CASSSDLNTEAFF. Here the CDR3 DNA reads TGTGCCAGCTCATCCGACTTGAACACTGAAGCTTTCTTT. The rearrangement uses TRBV18 and TRBJ1-1; D is ambiguous. The CDR3 extends over 13 amino acids. Trimming took off 5 bases at V and 0 bases at J, with 7 bases between the two ends. Germline CDR1 is KGHSH and CDR2 is LQKENI.

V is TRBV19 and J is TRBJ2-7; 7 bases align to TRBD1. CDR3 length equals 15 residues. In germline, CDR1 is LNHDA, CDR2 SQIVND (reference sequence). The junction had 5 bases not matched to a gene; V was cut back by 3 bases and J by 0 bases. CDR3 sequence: CASSIEGATSYEQYF. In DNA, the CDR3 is TGTGCCAGTAGTATTGAGGGGGCAACCTCCTACGAGCAGTACTTC.

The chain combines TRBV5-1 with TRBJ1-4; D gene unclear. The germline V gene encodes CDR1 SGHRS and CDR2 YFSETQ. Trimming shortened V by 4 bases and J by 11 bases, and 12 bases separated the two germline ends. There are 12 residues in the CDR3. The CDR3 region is CASSPSGGKLFF. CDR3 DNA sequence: TGCGCCAGCAGCCCCTCGGGAGGGAAACTGTTTTTT.

Here the CDR3 DNA reads TGTGCCAGCACCCCAAGAGCGGGAGTAGCTGAGCAGTACTTC. Translation gives CASTPRAGVAEQYF. The V gene is TRBV27, the J gene TRBJ2-7; 8 nucleotides match TRBD2. Losses at the gene ends were 7 bases for V and 7 bases for J; bases not matched to a gene: 12. CDR3 length: 14 amino acids. Germline values: CDR1 MNHEY, CDR2 SMNVEV (reference sequence).

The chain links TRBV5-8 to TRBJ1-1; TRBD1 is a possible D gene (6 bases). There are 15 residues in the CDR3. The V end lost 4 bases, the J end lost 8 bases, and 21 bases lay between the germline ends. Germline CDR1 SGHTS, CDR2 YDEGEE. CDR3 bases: TGTGCCAGCAGCCGAACGTTCTTTCAGGGGTTAGAAGCTTTCTTT. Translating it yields CASSRTFFQGLEAFF.

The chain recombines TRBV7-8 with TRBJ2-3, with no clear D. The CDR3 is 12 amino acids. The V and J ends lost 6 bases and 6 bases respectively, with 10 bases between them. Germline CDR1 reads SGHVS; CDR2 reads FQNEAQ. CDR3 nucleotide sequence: TGTGCCAGCAGGCAATTGGGGGATACGCAGTATTTT. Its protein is CASRQLGDTQYF.

This CDR3 is CASSYGGNGGYTF. The CDR3 coding sequence is TGTGCCAGCAGTTATGGGGGGAACGGTGGCTACACCTTC. The V gene is TRBV6-5, the J gene TRBJ1-2; weak D call: TRBD1 (5 bases). The CDR3 is 13 residues long. V gave up 3 bases and J gave up 7 bases, with 12 bases separating them. Germline V lookup: CDR1 MNHEY, CDR2 SVGAGI.

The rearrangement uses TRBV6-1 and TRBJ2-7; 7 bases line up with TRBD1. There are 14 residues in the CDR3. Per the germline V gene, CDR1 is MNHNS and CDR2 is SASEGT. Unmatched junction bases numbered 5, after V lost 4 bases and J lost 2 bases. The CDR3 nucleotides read TGTGCCAGCAGTGTCCGGGACAGCACCTACGAGCAGTACTTC. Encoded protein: CASSVRDSTYEQYF.

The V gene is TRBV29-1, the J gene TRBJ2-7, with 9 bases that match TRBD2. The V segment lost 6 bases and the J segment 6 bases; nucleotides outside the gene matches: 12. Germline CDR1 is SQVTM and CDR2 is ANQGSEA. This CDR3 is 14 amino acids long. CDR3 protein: CSVAGTSTSSEQYF. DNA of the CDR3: TGCAGCGTAGCCGGGACTAGCACTTCGAGCGAGCAGTACTTC.

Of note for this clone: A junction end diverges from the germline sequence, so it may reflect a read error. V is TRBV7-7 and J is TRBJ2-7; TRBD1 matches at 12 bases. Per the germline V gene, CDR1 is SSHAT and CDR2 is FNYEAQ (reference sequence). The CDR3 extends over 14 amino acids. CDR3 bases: TGTGCTAGCAGCAAGGGACAGGGGGCATACGAGCAGTACTTC. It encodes CASSKGQGAYEQYF.

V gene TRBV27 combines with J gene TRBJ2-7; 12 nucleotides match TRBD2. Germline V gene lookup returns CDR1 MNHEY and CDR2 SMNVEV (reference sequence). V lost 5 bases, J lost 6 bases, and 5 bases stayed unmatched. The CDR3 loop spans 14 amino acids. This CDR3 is CASSPSGRAVEQYF. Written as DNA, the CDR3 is TGTGCCAGCAGTCCTAGCGGGAGGGCGGTCGAGCAGTACTTC.